In its sample, the clone carrying this T cell receptor (beta chain) was seen many times. Its antigen is currently unknown. This sample was included in a study of T cells in Graves' hyperthyroidism and ophthalmopathy. Study in general: The blood sample was taken at first diagnosis, before treatment began.

The study included ophthalmopathy patients with Clinical Activity Score at least 3, NOSPECS grade at least 4 and duration under 3 months. The PBMCs were taken from approximately 11 ml of fresh peripheral blood. Trimming took 11 bases from V and 1 from J, leaving 17 bases between them. Germline V gene lookup returns CDR1 MNHNS and CDR2 SASEGT. CDR3 length equals 14 residues. The source material, RNA transcripts, was used to amplify TCR beta CDR3 regions. First-round RT-PCR with HTBI primers amplified the TCR CDR3 region. A single record per CDR3 protein comes from TCRdb applying MiXCR to the multiplex PCR reads. In the table there are fewer than 650,000 distinct CDR3 sequences, under 15% of which are singletons. Study results and caveats: A model of 13 V-J features distinguished ophthalmopathy from stable hyperthyroidism.

The rearrangement links TRBV6-1 to TRBJ1-2; D possibly corresponds to TRBD1 (6 bases). The source of this sequence is a woman aged 40 to 50 with Graves' ophthalmopathy. Sequenced sample: blood. The CDR3 is CAGSPGEGNYGYTF. The CDR3 DNA reads as TGTGCCGGCTCCCCAGGGGAGGGTAACTATGGCTACACCTTC.